The rows below give T cell receptor beta chains drawn from one sample of a study of Graves' ophthalmopathy and Graves' hyperthyroidism. TCRdb independently ran MiXCR on the multiplex PCR reads; one entry per CDR3 protein. The sample carries about 210,000 distinct CDR3 sequences, roughly 27% recorded once. Specimen: peripheral blood. These receptors all come from a man aged 50 to 59 with Graves' ophthalmopathy. CDR3s include the opening cysteine and the closing phenylalanine or tryptophan. Fields, in order: V gene, D gene, clone size, J gene, CDR3 protein, CDR3 DNA. The D gene is left open where the match is weak. For some rows the clone size is stated as once, few or many, or as a class when expanded; others skip it.

>TRBV7-2|TRBD2|-|TRBJ2-5
CASSLMGSGVAETQYF
TGTGCCAGCAGTCTCATGGGGAGCGGGGTAGCGGAGACCCAGTACTTC
>TRBV5-6|-|many|TRBJ1-1
CASSWGQGPTEAFF
TGTGCCAGCAGCTGGGGTCAGGGTCCCACTGAAGCTTTCTTT
>TRBV6-2/TRBV6-3|-|-|TRBJ1-1
CASRSALSSEAFF
TGTGCCAGCAGATCGGCCCTGTCCTCTGAAGCTTTCTTT
>TRBV19|-|-|TRBJ2-7
CASSRNRASSYEQYF
TGTGCCAGTAGTAGGAACAGGGCGAGCTCCTACGAGCAGTACTTC
>TRBV5-1|-|many|TRBJ2-6
CASSLSGSSGANVLTF
TGCGCCAGCAGCTTGTCGGGGAGCTCTGGGGCCAACGTCCTGACTTTC
>TRBV29-1|-|many|TRBJ2-7
CSVVYQQGSDEQYF
TGCAGCGTTGTATATCAACAGGGTAGCGACGAGCAGTACTTC
>TRBV5-1|-|many|TRBJ2-7
CASSLRQNYEQYF
TGCGCCAGCAGCTTGAGACAGAACTACGAGCAGTACTTC
>TRBV18|TRBD1|-|TRBJ2-7
CASSHPGQGTYEQYF
TGTGCCAGCTCACACCCGGGACAGGGAACCTACGAGCAGTACTTC
>TRBV7-8|TRBD2|-|TRBJ2-7
CASSLRTSSEQYF
TGTGCCAGCAGCTTGCGGACTAGCAGCGAGCAGTACTTC
>TRBV28|-|many|TRBJ2-5
CASSQPHTREGKETQYF
TGTGCCAGCAGCCAACCCCATACCAGGGAAGGCAAAGAGACCCAGTACTTC
>TRBV24-1|TRBD2|-|TRBJ2-5
CATGLAGKETQYF
TGTGCCACCGGACTAGCGGGGAAAGAGACCCAGTACTTC
>TRBV7-9|TRBD1|many|TRBJ2-5
CASSRAGQGRQTQYF
TGTGCCAGCAGCCGGGCCGGACAGGGGAGACAGACCCAGTACTTC
>TRBV24-1|-|many|TRBJ2-5
CATSDLRELGEQETQYF
TGTGCCACCAGTGATTTGCGGGAATTAGGGGAACAAGAGACCCAGTACTTC
>TRBV28|TRBD1|-|TRBJ2-7
CASSLTGQEGSYEQYF
TGTGCCAGCAGTCTGACAGGGCAAGAAGGATCCTACGAGCAGTACTTC
>TRBV5-4|-|many|TRBJ2-2
CASSLERGFTGELFF
TGTGCCAGCAGCCTGGAACGAGGCTTCACCGGGGAGCTGTTTTTT
>TRBV6-1|TRBD1|many|TRBJ1-1
CASSEFGTGGLTEAFF
TGTGCCAGCAGTGAATTCGGGACAGGGGGCCTCACTGAAGCTTTCTTT
>TRBV6-1|-|few|TRBJ2-6
CASSEVSGANVLTF
TGTGCCAGCAGTGAGGTCTCTGGGGCCAACGTCCTGACTTTC
>TRBV12-3/TRBV12-4|TRBD1|few|TRBJ1-1
CASSLASGQVNTEAFF
TGTGCCAGCAGTTTAGCCTCGGGACAGGTCAACACTGAAGCTTTCTTT
>TRBV29-1|TRBD1|-|TRBJ2-2
CSANRDRATGELFF
TGCAGCGCTAACCGGGACAGAGCCACCGGGGAGCTGTTTTTT
>TRBV12-3/TRBV12-4|-|many|TRBJ2-7
CASSINWAFLSYEQYF
TGTGCCAGCAGCATAAATTGGGCGTTCCTCTCCTACGAGCAGTACTTC
>TRBV12-3/TRBV12-4|-|many|TRBJ2-6
CALLPLSGANVLTF
TGTGCCCTTTTACCGCTCTCTGGGGCCAACGTCCTGACTTTC
>TRBV7-8|TRBD2|many|TRBJ2-7
CASSFSGTRTYEQYF
TGTGCCAGCAGTTTTAGCGGGACTCGTACCTACGAGCAGTACTTC
>TRBV11-2|-|-|TRBJ1-1
CASSRPTGTVNTEAFF
TGTGCCAGCAGTCGGCCTACCGGGACGGTGAACACTGAAGCTTTCTTT
>TRBV6-5|TRBD2|many|TRBJ2-7
CASSYSAGPYEQYF
TGTGCCAGCAGTTACTCAGCGGGACCCTACGAGCAGTACTTC
>TRBV20-1|TRBD1|many|TRBJ2-7
CKWDRGNEQYF
TGCAAGTGGGACAGGGGAAACGAGCAGTACTTC
>TRBV24-1|TRBD1|-|TRBJ2-2
CATGPGGTGELFF
TGTGCCACCGGCCCAGGGGGAACCGGGGAGCTGTTTTTT
>TRBV2|-|few|TRBJ1-1
CASTLDSGDTEAFF
TGTGCCAGCACCCTAGATTCCGGGGACACTGAAGCTTTCTTT
>TRBV20-1|TRBD2|many|TRBJ2-7
CSASETGGTHEQYF
TGCAGTGCTAGTGAAACGGGAGGTACCCACGAGCAGTACTTC
>TRBV24-1|-|-|TRBJ1-5
CATSSRNPLQPQHF
TGTGCCACCAGTAGCCGAAACCCCTTACAGCCCCAGCATTTT
>TRBV5-1|-|-|TRBJ2-7
CASSWAGVTYEQYF
TGCGCCAGCAGCTGGGCCGGGGTAACCTACGAGCAGTACTTC
>TRBV19|-|many|TRBJ2-7
CASSNPAKTGAYEQYF
TGTGCCAGTAGTAACCCCGCTAAGACAGGAGCCTACGAGCAGTACTTC
>TRBV6-2/TRBV6-3|TRBD1|-|TRBJ1-5
CATGQGKGPQHF
TGTGCCACCGGACAGGGGAAGGGGCCCCAGCATTTT
>TRBV7-2|-|-|TRBJ2-7
CASSLNAAYEQYF
TGTGCCAGCAGCTTAAATGCAGCCTACGAGCAGTACTTC
>TRBV12-3/TRBV12-4|-|many|TRBJ2-7
CASSLLINEQYF
TGTGCCAGCAGTTTACTCATAAACGAGCAGTACTTC
>TRBV7-8|-|-|TRBJ1-2
CASSLVAAGVGYGYTF
TGTGCCAGCAGCTTAGTAGCCGCGGGTGTGGGCTATGGCTACACCTTC
>TRBV28|-|few|TRBJ2-5
CASSPWVGRAGETQYF
TGTGCCAGCAGTCCCTGGGTAGGCAGGGCGGGAGAGACCCAGTACTTC
>TRBV6-5|-|many|TRBJ1-2
CASSYNRGGPLGGYTF
TGTGCCAGCAGTTACAACCGGGGGGGCCCGCTGGGTGGCTACACCTTC
>TRBV12-3/TRBV12-4|-|many|TRBJ2-2
CASSLATGELFF
TGTGCCAGCTCCCTGGCCACCGGGGAGCTGTTTTTT
>TRBV7-2|-|many|TRBJ1-5
CASSLSPTQPQHF
TGTGCCAGCAGCTTAAGCCCCACCCAGCCCCAGCATTTT
>TRBV5-4|-|-|TRBJ1-2
CASSLALGVSHGYTF
TGTGCCAGCAGCTTGGCCCTGGGGGTCTCGCATGGCTACACCTTC
>TRBV13|TRBD1|many|TRBJ2-7
CASSSGTGLSYEQYF
TGTGCCAGCAGCTCAGGGACAGGGCTTTCCTACGAGCAGTACTTC
>TRBV30|TRBD2|many|TRBJ2-7
CASPVSSPGTSGYEQYF
TGTGCCTCCCCCGTATCGTCTCCCGGGACTAGCGGCTACGAGCAGTACTTC
>TRBV12-3/TRBV12-4|-|many|TRBJ1-2
CASSLRGVSGYTF
TGTGCCAGCAGTCTAAGGGGAGTTTCTGGCTACACCTTC
>TRBV7-2|-|few|TRBJ2-7
CASSLVYDSYEQYF
TGTGCCAGCAGCTTAGTATACGACTCCTACGAGCAGTACTTC
>TRBV2|-|-|TRBJ2-5
CASSEAGNAQTQYF
TGTGCCAGCAGTGAAGCGGGGAACGCACAGACCCAGTACTTC
>TRBV28|TRBD1|many|TRBJ1-6
CASTILGQGAQPLHF
TGTGCCAGCACCATTCTGGGACAGGGGGCGCAACCCCTCCACTTT
>TRBV27|TRBD1|many|TRBJ2-7
CASSSDRGAYEQYF
TGTGCCAGCAGTTCGGACAGGGGGGCCTACGAGCAGTACTTC
>TRBV5-1|-|many|TRBJ1-1
CASSLNGYTEAFF
TGCGCCAGCAGCTTAAACGGGTACACTGAAGCTTTCTTT
>TRBV28|-|-|TRBJ1-2
CASSLGVRGQFYGYTF
TGTGCCAGCAGTTTAGGTGTCAGAGGACAGTTCTATGGCTACACCTTC
>TRBV6-5|TRBD2|many|TRBJ2-7
CATSRRTSGRSSYEQYF
TGTGCCACCTCTCGCAGGACTAGCGGGAGGAGCTCCTACGAGCAGTACTTC
>TRBV11-2|-|many|TRBJ2-5
CASSPGHSWETQYF
TGTGCCAGCAGCCCGGGACACTCGTGGGAGACCCAGTACTTC
>TRBV12-3/TRBV12-4|-|-|TRBJ1-5
CASRGRINQPQHF
TGTGCCAGCAGGGGACGGATCAATCAGCCCCAGCATTTT
>TRBV28|-|-|TRBJ2-7
CARPKGYYEQYF
TGTGCCCGTCCCAAGGGGTACTACGAGCAGTACTTC